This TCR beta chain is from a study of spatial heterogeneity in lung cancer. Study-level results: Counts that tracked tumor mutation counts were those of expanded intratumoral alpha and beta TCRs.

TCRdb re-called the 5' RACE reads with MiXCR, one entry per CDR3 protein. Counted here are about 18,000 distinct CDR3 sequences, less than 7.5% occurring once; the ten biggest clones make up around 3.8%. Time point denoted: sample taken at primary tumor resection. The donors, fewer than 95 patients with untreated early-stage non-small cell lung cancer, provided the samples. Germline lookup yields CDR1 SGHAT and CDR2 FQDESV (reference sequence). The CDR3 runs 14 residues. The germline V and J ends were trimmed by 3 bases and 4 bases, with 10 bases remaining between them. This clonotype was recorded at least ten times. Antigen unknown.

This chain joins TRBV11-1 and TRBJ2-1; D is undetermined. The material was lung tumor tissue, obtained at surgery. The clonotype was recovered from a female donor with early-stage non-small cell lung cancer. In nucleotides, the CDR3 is TGTGCCAGCAGCTTTTACACCGATTACAATGAGCAGTTCTTC. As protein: CASSFYTDYNEQFF.